This TCR beta chain was captured by sequencing in a study of T-cell reconstitution after alpha-beta-depleted transplantation in children. Points from the study as a whole: T-cell numbers and diversity, one year after transplant, stemmed largely from T cells that were newly produced. In patients about two months after transplant, alpha-beta T cells reportedly arose from several hundred expanded graft clones.

This clonotype was found many times. Its specificity is unknown. Germline V gene sequence: CDR1 SGHRS, CDR2 YFSETQ. Trimming stripped 4 bases from V and 4 bases from J, with 16 bases between. The CDR3 extends over 15 amino acids. Unique molecular identifiers were used to barcode this TCRbeta library. TCRdb independently ran MiXCR on the PCR reads; one entry per CDR3 protein. The table shows roughly 200,000 distinct CDR3 sequences, with approximately 11% occurring only once. This receptor was identified in a child under two years old with acute myeloid leukemia, due to receive a stem cell transplant. This rearrangement joins TRBV5-1 to TRBJ2-3; perhaps TRBD1 as D (6 bases). Sequencing used PBMCs, obtained before TCRalphabeta/CD19-depleted stem cell transplant. For the CDR3, the DNA is TGCGCCAGCAGCGGGACATCCCTTCGCCCAGATACGCAGTATTTT. This codes for CASSGTSLRPDTQYF.